This TCR beta chain was found in a study of shared clonotypes between healthy human individuals. About the study: CD4 naive and CD4 memory each took three plates per donor, while CD8 naive took two and CD8 memory one.

The CDR3 runs to 16 residues. J lost 3 bases, V lost 4 bases, and 10 bases had no gene match. Germline loops: CDR1 KGHSH, CDR2 LQKENI. About this clone itself: The antigen remains undetermined.

Naivety among CD8 cells was defined by CD45RO negativity and positive CCR7 selection, thereby excluding terminally differentiated effector memory CD45RA+ cells. Notes on the study in general: Generation of non-shared clonotypes was less probable than generation of clonotypes shared by all four donors. It was only blood that was sampled, and tissue repertoires likely differ.

The authors' processing: Filtering differed for immunoSEQ, which gave only junction sequences without quality scores. Sequencing was performed with immunoSEQ multiplex PCR; in TCRdb, only in-frame clones are kept and a portion is missing. The V and J calls and clone size come from that table; D and trimming were worked out from the DNA. The sample contains about 2.1 million clones, 85% to 95% of which appear only once. The chain combines TRBV18 with TRBJ2-3; 7 nucleotides align to TRBD1. Sequenced input: naive CD8+ T cells from PBMCs. The sequence derives from a man aged 18-30 years in good health. Some clones in this sample may be carry-over from other donors' samples. The CDR3 sequence: CASSRPGTEKTDTQYF. The CDR3 DNA sequence: TGTGCCAGCTCACGTCCCGGGACAGAGAAAACAGATACGCAGTATTTT.